Many counts were recorded for the clone carrying this T cell receptor beta chain. Time point: newly diagnosed GD, antithyroid drugs for less than 3 months. Preparation of the TCR library used RNA extracted from PBMCs. Germline-derived CDR1 and CDR2 are DFQATT and SNEGSKA (reference sequence). V was pared by 5 bases and J by 8 bases, with 16 bases between. CDR3 length equals 14 residues. The TCR beta library used iRepertoire HTBI primers with Arm-PCR amplification of CDR3. From the multiplex PCR reads, TCRdb called clonotypes with MiXCR, one entry per CDR3 protein. Among roughly 560,000 distinct CDR3 sequences, around 13% were seen once, and the ten largest hold 7.5% to 9%. The sample originates from a study of regulatory T cells in long-lasting Graves disease. In addition, the sample was reused for a study of T cells in Graves' hyperthyroidism and ophthalmopathy.

The sequence was collected from a woman in her twenties or thirties with Graves disease. Sequencing used peripheral blood mononuclear cells (PBMCs), obtained at new diagnosis, from a patient treated with antithyroid drugs. J is TRBJ1-6 and V is TRBV20-1, with D possibly matching TRBD1 (5 bases). The CDR3 loop reads CSAAPGPMDSPLHF. In DNA, the CDR3 is TGCAGTGCTGCACCGGGGCCAATGGATTCACCCCTCCACTTT.